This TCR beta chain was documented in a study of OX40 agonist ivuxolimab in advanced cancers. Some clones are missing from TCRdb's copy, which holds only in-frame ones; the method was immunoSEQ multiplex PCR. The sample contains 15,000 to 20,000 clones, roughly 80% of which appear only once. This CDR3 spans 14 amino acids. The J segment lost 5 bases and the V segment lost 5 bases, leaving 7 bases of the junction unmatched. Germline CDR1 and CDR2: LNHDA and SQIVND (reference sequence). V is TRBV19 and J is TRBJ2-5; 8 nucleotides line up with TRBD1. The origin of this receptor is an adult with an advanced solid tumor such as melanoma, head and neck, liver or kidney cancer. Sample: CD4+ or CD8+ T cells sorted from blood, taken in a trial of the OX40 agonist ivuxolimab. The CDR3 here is CASSRTGSRETQYF. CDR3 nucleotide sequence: TGTGCCAGTAGTCGGACAGGGTCGAGGGAGACCCAGTACTTC.